This TCR beta chain was recorded in a study of radiotherapy plus CTLA-4 blockade in lung cancer. Clones were read by immunoSEQ multiplex PCR, and TCRdb kept only the in-frame ones, dropping some. This table has about 97,000 clones, approximately 72% appearing once. CDR1 SGHDT and CDR2 YYEEEE come from the germline V gene. The CDR3 extends over 14 amino acids. The ends were cut back, 5 bases at V and 6 bases at J, with 17 bases in the middle. Those patients who had chemo-refractory metastatic non-small-cell lung cancer were given focal radiation along with CTLA-4 blockade through ipilimumab. J is TRBJ1-1 and V is TRBV5-6; no clear D. The sample was peripheral blood, taken from a patient treated with radiotherapy plus ipilimumab. The TCR originated in a human donor with non-small cell lung cancer who had a partial response to radiotherapy plus ipilimumab. Some clones in this sample may be carry-over from other donors' samples. The CDR3: CASRVEGINAEAFF. CDR3 DNA: TGTGCCAGCAGGGTGGAGGGTATTAACGCTGAAGCTTTCTTT.